This TCR beta chain was captured by sequencing in a study of control samples from healthy donors and cancer patients. Only in-frame clones appear in the TCRdb table, and some are missing; sequencing was by immunoSEQ multiplex PCR. The data hold some 82,000 clones, with around 87% observed a single time. V lost 2 bases and J 4 bases, leaving 14 bases between the germline ends. This CDR3 is built from 15 residues. Germline loops: CDR1 MNHNY, CDR2 SVGAGI (reference sequence). The chain employs TRBV6-6 and TRBJ1-2; possible D gene TRBD1, 5 bases. The source material was blood. The origin of this receptor is a man aged 45 to 65 in good health. The CDR3 nucleotides read TGTGCCAGCAGTTACCGGTGGGGGGAGGGCTATGGCTACACCTTC. Translating gives CASSYRWGEGYGYTF.